This TCR beta chain was identified in a study of T cells after posttransplantation cyclophosphamide. Overall study results and limits: TRB clonality was highly associated with recipient CMV seropositivity and reactivation. TRB overlap between skin or GI tissue T cells and blood was limited. Donor-recipient repertoire similarity was low at 1-2 months, rising over year one.

Repertoires were generated with immunoSEQ multiplex PCR, while TCRdb's copy carries only in-frame clones and drops some. The repertoire consists of about 28,000 clones, with roughly 89% occurring once and the leading ten covering 2.5% to 4%. Peripheral blood was collected from the related graft donor on the marrow donation day. For this clone: Its specificity is unknown.

The V gene's germline CDR1 is LNHNV and CDR2 YYDKDF (reference sequence). V was cut by 1 base and J by 1 base, with 11 bases left in between. The CDR3 consists of 15 residues. The sample comprised PBMCs. The V gene is TRBV15, the J gene TRBJ2-7, with D perhaps matching TRBD2 (5 bases). This TCR derives from a man aged 45-65 years. The CDR3 DNA reads as TGTGCCACCAGCAGAGCGGTTAGCGTTTCCTACGAGCAGTACTTC. This translates into CATSRAVSVSYEQYF.